This is a list of T cell receptor beta chains from one sample in a study of blood T cell repertoires in COVID-19. TCRdb's table, derived via immunoSEQ multiplex PCR, lists solely in-frame clones and lacks some. The table has some 250,000 clones, about 90% seen once. Specimen: peripheral blood. The receptor set was obtained from a woman aged 25-40 years who had recovered from COVID-19. Both conserved end residues are part of each CDR3. A D gene is named only where the DNA matches it firmly. Some rows mark clone size as missing; the rest say once, few, many or name a class of expanded clone.

j_gene,abundance,d_gene,v_gene,CDR3nt,CDR3aa
TRBJ2-3,.,.,TRBV7-6,TGTGCCAGCAGCTTAGCGGGAGACAGGTTCTACACAGATACGCAGTATTTT,CASSLAGDRFYTDTQYF
TRBJ1-4,once,.,TRBV27,TGTGCCAGCAGTCCCGGACATGCAACTAATGAAAAACTGTTTTTT,CASSPGHATNEKLFF
TRBJ2-3,.,.,TRBV7-9,TGTGCCAGCAACGACTTAGCTAATACGCAGTATTTT,CASNDLANTQYF
TRBJ1-5,.,TRBD1,TRBV30,TGTGCCTGGGCCGGGACAGAGGGACATCAGCCCCAGCATTTT,CAWAGTEGHQPQHF
TRBJ2-2,.,.,TRBV9,TGTGCCAGCAGCGTATCCATTACAGGGGAGCTGTTTTTT,CASSVSITGELFF
TRBJ1-6,once,TRBD1,TRBV3-1/TRBV3-2,TGTGCCAGCAGCCAAGAGACCCGGGACAGGGATTCACCCCTCCACTTT,CASSQETRDRDSPLHF
TRBJ2-7,.,TRBD2,TRBV4-2,TGTGCCAGCAGCCAAGTTTCCGGGGGGGCCAGGGACGAGCAGTACTTC,CASSQVSGGARDEQYF
TRBJ1-2,.,.,TRBV7-9,TGTGCCAGCAGCTTAGAGGCAGGCGGGAACTATGGCTACACCTTC,CASSLEAGGNYGYTF
TRBJ2-5,.,TRBD2,TRBV19,TGTGCCAGGACCGATGAGCTAGCGGGGGACCAAGAGACCCAGTACTTC,CARTDELAGDQETQYF
TRBJ2-3,.,.,TRBV7-6,TGTGCCAGCAGCAGAGAGTCCAGGGGGGGCACAGATACGCAGTATTTT,CASSRESRGGTDTQYF
TRBJ1-2,.,TRBD1,TRBV5-4,TGTGCCAGCAGCTCAGTGGACAGGGGCGGTGGCTACACCTTC,CASSSVDRGGGYTF
TRBJ1-1,.,.,TRBV2,TGTGCCAGCCAGGGAGGTGGGGAAGCTTTCTTT,CASQGGGEAFF
TRBJ1-2,once,.,TRBV5-4,TGTGCCAGCAGCTTGGCCTCAGGGGCGAATGGCTACACCTTC,CASSLASGANGYTF
TRBJ2-7,.,.,TRBV2,TGTGCCAGCAGTGAAGTTGTGGGGGGCGAGCAGTACTTC,CASSEVVGGEQYF
TRBJ1-2,.,.,TRBV18,TGTGCCAGCTCACTAGGACATAACTATGGCTACACCTTC,CASSLGHNYGYTF
TRBJ2-5,.,.,TRBV10-3,TGTGCCATCAGCAACTTCGTCGAGACCCAGTACTTC,CAISNFVETQYF
TRBJ1-2,.,.,TRBV7-9,TGTGCCAGCAGCTTCGTTGGCGGCTACACCTTC,CASSFVGGYTF
TRBJ2-3,.,TRBD1,TRBV5-1,TGCGCCAGCAGCTTAGGGACAGGGGATTTAACAGATACGCAGTATTTT,CASSLGTGDLTDTQYF
TRBJ1-2,.,.,TRBV24-1,TGTGCCACCAGTGATTGGGGGGGGACACCCCATGGCTACACCTTC,CATSDWGGTPHGYTF
TRBJ2-7,.,TRBD1,TRBV19,TGTGCCAGTACACCAGGGGGCACCTACGAGCAGTACTTC,CASTPGGTYEQYF
TRBJ2-7,.,.,TRBV6-5,TGTGCTCACTCCTTGGGGGCGTACGAGCAGTACTTC,CAHSLGAYEQYF
TRBJ2-7,once,.,TRBV5-1,TGCGCCAGCAGCTTTGGTCAGGGAATTTTCTACGAGCAGTACTTC,CASSFGQGIFYEQYF
TRBJ1-4,.,.,TRBV18,TGTGCCTACCCAGAGGGGAGGAGGGCTAAGCTGGCTAATGAAAAACTGTTTTTT,CAYPEGRRAKLANEKLFF
TRBJ1-1,.,.,TRBV5-4,TGTGCCAGCAGACCTTTCGACAGTCTCGGAACTGAAGCTTTCTTT,CASRPFDSLGTEAFF
TRBJ1-2,.,TRBD1,TRBV4-3,TGCGCCAGCAGCCAAGAAGGGGACAGGCCGACCAATGGCTACACCTTC,CASSQEGDRPTNGYTF
TRBJ2-3,.,TRBD1,TRBV10-3,TGTGCCATCAGGAGACAGGGGGATTCAGCAGATACGCAGTATTTT,CAIRRQGDSADTQYF
TRBJ1-1,.,.,TRBV15,TGTGCCACCAGCAGAGGTGCTCTATTAAACACTGAAGCTTTCTTT,CATSRGALLNTEAFF
TRBJ1-4,.,TRBD1,TRBV18,TGTGCCAGCTCACGGGACAGAACCAATGAAAAACTGTTTTTT,CASSRDRTNEKLFF
TRBJ2-7,.,TRBD1,TRBV9,TGTGCCAGCAGCCTTAGGGACAGGGGGTTCGACGAGCAGTACTTC,CASSLRDRGFDEQYF
TRBJ2-5,.,TRBD2,TRBV5-4,TGTGCCAGCAGCAGGGACGGGACTAGCGGATCAGGAGAGACCCAGTACTTC,CASSRDGTSGSGETQYF
TRBJ1-1,.,TRBD1,TRBV20-1,TGCAGTGCTAGTCAGGGGGGGAACACTGAAGCTTTCTTT,CSASQGGNTEAFF
TRBJ1-5,.,TRBD1,TRBV10-1,TGCGCCAGCAGTGAGTCGAGAAACAGGGGGAACAGCAATCAGCCCCAGCATTTT,CASSESRNRGNSNQPQHF
TRBJ1-1,.,.,TRBV5-6,TGTGCCAGCAGCTTGCGAGGGACTGAAGCTTTCTTT,CASSLRGTEAFF
TRBJ1-3,once,.,TRBV10-3,TGTGCCACCGCGGGGGTCTCTGGAAACACCATATATTTT,CATAGVSGNTIYF
TRBJ2-7,.,TRBD1,TRBV5-1,TGCGCCAGCAGCTTGCCCACCCGGGACAGACCTTTCGAGCAGTACTTC,CASSLPTRDRPFEQYF
TRBJ2-7,.,.,TRBV19,TGTGCCAGTAGTATAGGCAGGGGCCCGTACGAGCAGTACTTC,CASSIGRGPYEQYF
TRBJ1-2,.,TRBD1,TRBV19,TGTGCCAGTAGTCCAAGGGACAGGGAACGATATGGCTACACCTTC,CASSPRDRERYGYTF
TRBJ2-1,once,TRBD2,TRBV7-9,TGTGCCAGCAGCTCTTCGACTAGCGCCTACAATGAGCAGTTCTTC,CASSSSTSAYNEQFF
TRBJ2-7,.,TRBD1,TRBV6-1,TGTGCCAGCAGTGAATGGGACAGGGCCTACGAGCAGTACTTC,CASSEWDRAYEQYF
TRBJ2-3,.,.,TRBV12-5,TGTGCTAGTGGCCCCAGAGGGGGGGAACCCCATACGCAGTATTTT,CASGPRGGEPHTQYF
TRBJ1-2,.,TRBD1,TRBV4-3,TGCGCCAGCAGCCAAGAGAGGGGGACAGCCGGCTACACCTTC,CASSQERGTAGYTF
TRBJ1-2,.,TRBD1,TRBV7-9,TGTGCCAGCAGCTTCGGGACAGGGACTCCTAACTATGGCTACACCTTC,CASSFGTGTPNYGYTF
TRBJ2-1,once,.,TRBV7-2,TGTGCCAGCAGCAAAAATTCCGGGGGGCCCTACAATGAGCAGTTCTTC,CASSKNSGGPYNEQFF
TRBJ2-3,.,TRBD1,TRBV20-1,TGCAGTGCTAGTCCCGGGACAGGGGGTTTCGAAAATACGCAGTATTTT,CSASPGTGGFENTQYF
TRBJ1-1,few,.,TRBV3-1/TRBV3-2,TGTGCCAGCAGCCACCGGGGGGGGGAGACTGAAGCTTTCTTT,CASSHRGGETEAFF
TRBJ1-5,.,TRBD1,TRBV19,TGTGCCAGTAGGCAAAAAATACAGGGGCCGGGGAATCAGCCCCAGCATTTT,CASRQKIQGPGNQPQHF
TRBJ1-1,.,.,TRBV2,TGTGCCAGCCTTTATGACACTGAAGCTTTCTTT,CASLYDTEAFF